This entry concerns a single TCR beta chain. Its antigen is still unknown. Replicate sorted-subset PCRs were loaded with 150 to 250 ng DNA, 25,000 to 30,000 T cell genomes. The data were produced by immunoSEQ multiplex PCR, yet TCRdb's version contains in-frame clones alone and is incomplete. The table shows about 2 million clones, with roughly 96% occurring only once. The data originate from a study of shared clonotypes between healthy human individuals. Overall study context: A donor's plate count was three for CD4 naive and three for CD4 memory; CD8 naive had two and CD8 memory one. Findings and limits, study-wide: Generally, naive subsets came out with larger estimated richness than memory subsets. About 5% of naive CD4 clonotypes were common to a handful of donors.

J gave up 6 bases and V 2 bases, and 13 bases lay outside the gene matches. The CDR3 is 19 amino acids. Germline loops: CDR1 SGHTA, CDR2 FQGNSA. This clonotype was obtained from a man younger than 30 in good health. V and J are TRBV7-2 and TRBJ1-6, with 10 nucleotides matching TRBD1. What was sequenced was naive CD4+ T cells sorted from blood. Subset meaning: CD45RA+ positively selected. The CDR3 coding sequence is TGTGCCAGCAGCTTATTTTCATGGGGACAGGGGCGGTTTAATTCACCCCTCCACTTT. Amino acids: CASSLFSWGQGRFNSPLHF. The variable domain in full, completed from reference TRBV7-2 and TRBJ1-6, reads GAGVSQSPSNKVTEKGKDVELRCDPISGHTALYWYRQSLGQGLEFLIYFQGNSAPDKSGLPSDRFSAERTGGSVSTLTIQRTQQEDSAVYLCASSLFSWGQGRFNSPLHFGNGTRLTVT.